A single sample gave rise to the 17 T cell receptor beta chains below, sequenced in a study of T cells in Graves' hyperthyroidism and ophthalmopathy. RNA transcripts provided the source from which TCR beta CDR3 regions were amplified. The TCR CDR3 first-round RT-PCR relied on the HTBI primer set. MiXCR, run by TCRdb on the multiplex PCR reads, gives a single entry per CDR3 protein. This table holds approximately 510,000 distinct CDR3 sequences, under 25% found once. Sequencing used blood. The receptors stem from a man between 18 and 35 years old with Graves' hyperthyroidism.

This clonotype was counted between two and nine times. A junction boundary mismatches the germline segment, possibly from a read error. V is TRBV6-1 and J is TRBJ2-5; the match to TRBD2 covers 8 bases. The germline V gene has CDR1 MNHNS and CDR2 SASEGT. The CDR3 length is 13 residues. The CDR3 DNA follows: TGTGCCAGCAGTATTAGCGGGGCGGAGACCAAGTACTTC. Its translation: CASSISGAETKYF.

This clonotype was observed a few times. The rearrangement joins TRBV19 to TRBJ1-5; D is undetermined. The length of the CDR3 is 14 residues. From germline, CDR1 is LNHDA and CDR2 SQIVND (reference sequence). Trimming took off 0 bases at V and 7 bases at J, with 10 bases between the two ends. The CDR3 nucleotides are TGTGCCAGTAGTATAGACGGGTGGCGCCAGCCCCAGCATTTT. This translates into CASSIDGWRQPQHF.

This clonotype has more than one count but fewer than ten. The V gene is TRBV30, the J gene TRBJ2-5; 10 nucleotides agree with TRBD1. V dropped 5 bases and J dropped 4; count of bases not matched to a gene: 7. CDR1 is GTSNPN and CDR2 is SVGIG in the germline V gene (reference sequence). CDR3 size: 14 residues. CDR3 DNA sequence: TGTGCCTGGGGATGGACAGGGGGGGGAGAGACCCAGTACTTC. Translated, it gives CAWGWTGGGETQYF.

This clonotype was picked up many times. This chain joins TRBV6-4 and TRBJ2-5; D not resolved. V dropped 3 bases and J dropped 1 base, with 9 bases sitting between them. CDR1 is MRHNA and CDR2 is SNTAGT in the germline V gene. The CDR3 sequence is 14 residues long. The CDR3 protein is CASSEYTFQETQYF. The CDR3 DNA reads TGTGCCAGCAGTGAATACACCTTCCAAGAGACCCAGTACTTC.

This clonotype has just one count. The chain's CDR3 is CASSLDSFSGNTIYF. The CDR3 bases are TGCGCCAGCAGCTTGGACAGTTTCTCTGGAAACACCATATATTTT. The chain is built from TRBV5-1 and TRBJ1-3; D is unclear. CDR3 length equals 15 residues. V lost 0 bases, J lost 0 bases, and 7 bases lay in between. CDR1 and CDR2 from the germline V gene are SGHRS and YFSETQ.

This clonotype was detected ten times or more. The chain recombines TRBV6-5 with TRBJ1-5; D may be TRBD1 (6 bases). The CDR3 loop spans 17 amino acids. CDR1 is MNHEY, CDR2 SVGAGI, per germline. V gave up 2 bases and J gave up 0 bases, with 14 bases separating them. CDR3: CASSYEPTGPSNQPQHF. The CDR3 coding sequence is TGTGCCAGCAGTTACGAGCCCACAGGGCCTAGCAATCAGCCCCAGCATTTT.

In its sample, this clonotype was seen many times. The chain couples TRBV28 to TRBJ1-5; D is undetermined. CDR3 size: 16 residues. Germline V gene lookup returns CDR1 MDHEN and CDR2 SYDVKM. Deletions cut 3 bases from V and 5 bases from J, with 17 bases between. CDR3 sequence reads: CASSFRGVGSYQPQHF. CDR3 nucleotide sequence: TGTGCCAGCAGTTTTCGTGGGGTAGGGAGCTATCAGCCCCAGCATTTT.

The table lists this clonotype with many counts. The J gene is TRBJ2-5, the V gene TRBV2; 7 bases fit TRBD2. The CDR3 extends over 15 amino acids. Germline V lookup: CDR1 SNHLY, CDR2 FYNNEI. The V gene end was trimmed by 4 bases and the J gene end by 8 bases; junction bases not matched to a gene: 13. This CDR3 reads CASSGVASGGGTQYF. CDR3 coding DNA: TGTGCCAGCAGTGGGGTGGCTAGCGGCGGGGGAACCCAGTACTTC.

The V and J genes are TRBV6-1 and TRBJ1-2; D uncertain. Germline CDR1 reads MNHNS; CDR2 reads SASEGT. CDR3 length: 14 amino acids. V was trimmed by 8 bases and J by 0 bases, leaving 13 bases between them. CDR3 region: CASRLIGPNYGYTF. CDR3 bases: TGTGCCAGCCGATTGATCGGGCCTAACTATGGCTACACCTTC.

The chain recombines TRBV6-1 with TRBJ1-5; maybe TRBD1 (5 bases). Germline assignment: CDR1 MNHNS and CDR2 SASEGT. The CDR3 sequence is 16 residues long. V lost 3 bases and J lost 0, with 12 bases in between. Written as DNA, the CDR3 is TGTGCCAGCAGTGAGCGGGACGGAAATAGCAATCAGCCCCAGCATTTT. It codes for CASSERDGNSNQPQHF.

This clonotype showed up many times. The chain carries TRBV28 and TRBJ1-1; D not certain. Germline V gives CDR1 MDHEN, CDR2 SYDVKM. V shed 5 bases and J shed 5 bases, with 9 bases lying between them. CDR3 length: 12 amino acids. The CDR3 DNA is TGTGCCAGCAGTCTCCCGGAGACTGAAGCTTTCTTT. Translated, it gives CASSLPETEAFF.

This clonotype was counted a few times. The V call is TRBV28, the J call TRBJ2-7, with D possibly being TRBD1 (5 bases). Germline V gene lookup returns CDR1 MDHEN and CDR2 SYDVKM. V was trimmed by 1 base and J by 2 bases, leaving 12 bases between them. The CDR3 is 15 amino acids. The CDR3 loop reads CASSLLRQGAYEQYF. The CDR3 coding sequence is TGTGCCAGCAGTTTATTGCGGCAGGGTGCCTACGAGCAGTACTTC.

This clonotype appeared many times. The rearrangement uses TRBV4-2 and TRBJ2-4; D could derive from TRBD1 or TRBD2 (5 bases each). The CDR3 consists of 13 residues. Germline V gene lookup returns CDR1 LGHNA and CDR2 YNFKEQ. V was cut by 1 base and J by 8 bases, with 9 bases left in between. The CDR3 loop reads CASSQGGSDIQYF. As DNA, the CDR3 is TGTGCCAGCAGCCAAGGGGGGTCAGACATTCAGTACTTC.

This clonotype was detected many times. V usage is TRBV6-2 or TRBV6-3 and J usage is TRBJ1-5; possibly TRBD1 for D (5 bases). Between the trimmed V and J ends, which lost 0 bases and 7 bases, there was a span of 13 bases. Germline values: CDR1 MNHEY, CDR2 SVGEGT. CDR3 length: 15 residues. The CDR3 region has the DNA TGTGCCAGCAGTTACTCAGGGGTGGGCGGACAGCCCCAGCATTTT. Its translation is CASSYSGVGGQPQHF.

About this clonotype: An end of the junction differs from the germline gene, which may be a read error. The genes are TRBV12-3 or TRBV12-4 and TRBJ2-5; no clear D. The CDR3 loop spans 12 amino acids. CDR3 nucleotide sequence: TGTGCCAGCAGTTTGCAGCAAGTGACCCAGTACTTC. The encoded protein is CASSLQQVTQYF.

This clonotype was seen a handful of times. This rearrangement joins TRBV12-3 or TRBV12-4 to TRBJ1-1; TRBD1 matches at 7 bases. This CDR3 spans 15 amino acids. Trimming took 6 bases from V and 4 from J; bases not matched to a gene: 11. In DNA, the CDR3 is TGTGCCAGCAGGGGACAGCACACATGGAGCACTGAAGCTTTCTTT. Its protein is CASRGQHTWSTEAFF.

This clonotype was observed many times. The gene calls are TRBV9 and TRBJ2-7, with 8 nucleotides matching TRBD1. There are 14 residues in the CDR3. Germline V gives CDR1 SGDLS, CDR2 YYNGEE. J was trimmed by 5 bases and V by 2 bases; bases with no gene match: 6. The CDR3 protein is CASSVDRGMDEQYF. The DNA for the CDR3 is TGTGCCAGCAGCGTTGACAGGGGCATGGACGAGCAGTACTTC.